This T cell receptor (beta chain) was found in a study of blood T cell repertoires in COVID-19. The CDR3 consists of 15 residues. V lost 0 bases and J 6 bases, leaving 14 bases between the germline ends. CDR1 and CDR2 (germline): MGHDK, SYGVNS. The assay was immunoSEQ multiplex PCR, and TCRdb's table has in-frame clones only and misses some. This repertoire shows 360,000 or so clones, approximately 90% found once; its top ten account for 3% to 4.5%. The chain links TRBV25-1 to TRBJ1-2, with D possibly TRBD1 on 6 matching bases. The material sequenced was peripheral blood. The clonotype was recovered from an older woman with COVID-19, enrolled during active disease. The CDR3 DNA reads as TGTGCCAGCAGTGAATATGGGCAGGGGCAGAATGGCTACACCTTC. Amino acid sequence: CASSEYGQGQNGYTF.